The entry that follows covers one TCR beta chain sequence. Its cognate antigen is unknown. Trimming stripped 0 bases from V and 4 bases from J, with 14 bases between. Per the germline V gene, CDR1 is SGHTS and CDR2 is YDEGEE. This CDR3 is 16 amino acids long. This sample stems from a study of cytomegalovirus exposure and HLA in healthy donors. Points from the study as a whole: It was 150 to 200 TCR beta chains that were listed as cytomegalovirus-associated. Reports credit the classifier with highly specific, highly sensitive diagnosis of cytomegalovirus status. Most TCR sequences showed up rarely, but some public TCRs showed up in many donors.

Repertoires were generated with immunoSEQ multiplex PCR, while TCRdb's copy carries only in-frame clones and drops some. The sample has 90,000 to 120,000 clones, roughly 84% seen once. The donors were part of the validation cohort, which consisted of about 120 subjects and was separate from the first cohort of 666 subjects. Material for sequencing was PBMCs. The rearrangement links TRBV5-8 to TRBJ2-1; D may be TRBD1 (5 bases). The sequence was obtained from a woman aged 18-29 years in good health and CMV-seronegative. CDR3 protein: CASSLGQLSSYNEQFF. The CDR3 DNA is TGTGCCAGCAGCTTGGGACAGCTGTCCTCGTACAATGAGCAGTTCTTC.